This entry concerns a single T cell receptor (beta chain). Its specific antigen is unknown. Base qualities are not recorded, but no much larger clone differs from it by a single base. This specimen belongs to a study of blood T cell repertoires in COVID-19 (dated by TCRdb to between 2020 and 2021). Study-level background: Collaborator samples came from the United States, Italy and Spain and covered acute and convalescent phases of COVID-19. The prospective study material was composed of cDNA or gDNA derived from T cells, B-cell-depleted T cells, or PBMCs. Subjects who had been exposed to COVID-19, were actively infected with it, or had recovered from it provided the deeply sampled blood TCRbeta repertoires that made up the dataset. The repertoires were released in a freely available public database intended as a resource for research on the immune response to SARS-CoV-2. The samples were drawn from two sources: the first 160 participants of the ongoing ImmuneRACE study, and 1,200 or so subjects contributed by 6 global collaborators. The sample metadata nearly always contained a de-identified subject ID, COVID-19 status, age in years and sex. Where available, HLA class I and class II types were obtained from metadata supplied by the sample provider rather than from assay-based typing. The paper's findings and limits, for the study overall: How much clinical and demographic metadata was included differed by source and by participant, and the metadata was provided uncurated.

TCRbeta CDR3 regions were amplified from genomic DNA using the immunoSEQ Assay, a bias-controlled multiplex PCR. The paper's processing steps were these. Nucleated cell counts per sample were estimated from amplification of reference gene primers within the assay. To quantify the absolute abundance of each unique TCRbeta CDR3 rearrangement, sequence reads were collapsed and filtered. For each sample, productive Simpson clonality was calculated as the square root of Simpson's diversity index across productive rearrangements. As stored in TCRdb, this immuneACCESS dataset retains in-frame rearrangements with V and J assigned. A fraction of the clones does not appear; measured against another copy, unresolved V genes explain less than half of the discrepancy, and the remainder lacks a known reason. V, J and clone size reflect that table, while D and trimming were determined from the DNA. Counted in this sample were around 180,000 clones; approximately 90% of them appeared once. The ten largest clones represent less than 5.5% of the sample.

The collaborating institutions used their own protocols to collect whole blood in K2EDTA tubes. For TCRbeta analysis, collaborator samples were shipped as frozen whole blood, as isolated PBMCs, or as DNA extracted from either sample type. The CDR3 goes from the cysteine to the phenylalanine over 14 residues. Only CDR3 DNA is held: 42 bases, read in frame from base 1. V is pared back by 2 bases and J by 3 bases, with 11 bases lying between the germline termini. CDR1 and CDR2, looked up from the germline V gene (reference sequence), are LNHNV and YYDKDF. The source of this sequence is a human donor in a cohort sampled during active COVID-19. In this chain, TRBV15 is recombined with TRBJ2-7; tentative D gene TRBD2, with 6 bases matching. Sequencing was done on a sample of peripheral blood. The bases read TGTGCCACCAGCAGAAGGAGCGGGCTCTACGAGCAGTACTTC. Translated, it gives CATSRRSGLYEQYF.